The T cell receptor (beta chain) under discussion was sequenced for a study of blood T cells in healthy people across ages. Study conclusions and caveats: Using unsorted PBMCs precluded a conclusive naive versus antigen-experienced comparison. From one million sequenced T cells, diversity estimates were lower bounds.

The length of the CDR3 is 17 residues. V lost 3 bases and J lost 0, with 16 bases in between. The germline gives CDR1 MGHRA, CDR2 YSYEKL. The second PCR ran about 6 to 11 cycles with a sample-barcoded 5' primer and J-beta primers. TCRdb ran MiXCR on the 5' RACE reads and lists one entry per CDR3 protein. The sample gives under 1,000,000 distinct CDR3 sequences, about 34% of which show up once; 13% is in the top ten. With respect to this clonotype: The target antigen is unknown.

Source material: blood. The TCR sequence derives from a man younger than 35 in good health. The gene calls are TRBV4-1 and TRBJ2-3; maybe TRBD1 (6 bases). This chain's CDR3 is CASSQGFGGSSTDTQYF. In nucleotides, the CDR3 is TGCGCCAGCAGCCAGGGATTTGGGGGCAGCAGCACAGATACGCAGTATTTT.